The 10 T cell receptor beta chains in this list originate from one sample, sequenced in a study of regulatory T cells in long-lasting Graves disease (dated by TCRdb to 2020 to 2022). Library preparation employed multiplex PCR. This sample was sequenced with an Illumina HiSeq 4000. iRepertoire HTBI primers and Arm-PCR amplification of CDR3 regions were used to construct TCR beta libraries. TCRdb handled the public reads itself, with Q25 trimming in fastp and clone calling in MiXCR, and kept productive beta chains. CDR3 protein sequences are deduplicated, and each keeps its most common genes and DNA. Present in this sample are approximately 400,000 distinct CDR3 sequences, about 11% of which were seen just once. Of the sample, under 20% falls within the top ten clones. The meaning of the sample's time point label: newly diagnosed GD, antithyroid drugs for less than 3 months. For both TCR sequencing and RNA sequencing, RNA was extracted from PBMCs using TRIzol.

These records were also assigned to another study, of T cells in Graves' hyperthyroidism and ophthalmopathy.

The sample in question was peripheral blood mononuclear cells (PBMCs), obtained at new diagnosis, from a patient treated with antithyroid drugs. These receptors were obtained from a woman between 18 and 29 years old with Graves disease. Donor details come from another sample of the same person, matched by shared clones.

The sample holds many counts of this clonotype. The CDR3 sequence: CASSPRTSPTNTIYF. The CDR3 DNA sequence: TGTGCCAGCAGCCCCCGCACTAGCCCCACGAACACCATATATTTT. The rearrangement links TRBV13 to TRBJ1-3; D ambiguous. This CDR3 has 15 residues. Per germline, CDR1 PRHDT and CDR2 FYEKMQ (reference sequence). V was clipped by 5 bases and J by 7 bases, with 18 bases between them.

The chain has TRBV12-3 or TRBV12-4 and TRBJ2-3, with 7 bases lining up with TRBD1. The CDR3 contains 16 residues. V was pared by 5 bases and J by 2 bases, with 10 bases of the junction left unmatched. CDR3 region: CASSPGGFSLTDTQYF. Here the CDR3 DNA reads TGTGCCAGCAGTCCAGGGGGATTTTCCCTCACAGATACGCAGTATTTT.

This clonotype occurred many times. V is TRBV4-3 and J is TRBJ1-3; a weak D match, TRBD1 (6 bases). Trimming removed 6 bases from V and 2 bases from J, with 17 bases in between. Germline CDR1 is LGHNA and CDR2 is YSLEER. The CDR3 totals 16 residues. The CDR3 bases are TGCGCCAGCAGTCCAGGGGTCCCGGGGCCTGGAAACACCATATATTTT. It is translated as CASSPGVPGPGNTIYF.

V usage is TRBV7-2 and J usage is TRBJ2-5; TRBD1 is a possible D gene (7 bases). V lost 1 base, J lost 7 bases, and 13 bases lay in between. Germline CDR1 and CDR2: SGHTA and FQGNSA. The CDR3 covers 14 residues. In nucleotides, the CDR3 is TGTGCCAGCAGCTTAGAGGTCCAGGGGGGGACCCAGTACTTC. It translates to CASSLEVQGGTQYF. Combining the CDR3 with reference TRBV7-2 and TRBJ2-5 gives the whole variable domain GAGVSQSPSNKVTEKGKDVELRCDPISGHTALYWYRQSLGQGLEFLIYFQGNSAPDKSGLPSDRFSAERTGGSVSTLTIQRTQQEDSAVYLCASSLEVQGGTQYFGPGTRLLVL.

This clonotype has just a few counts. The V call is TRBV5-1, the J call TRBJ2-7, with D possibly TRBD1 on 6 matching bases. The CDR3 sequence is 16 residues long. CDR1 and CDR2 (germline): SGHRS, YFSETQ. V gave up 1 base and J gave up 1 base, with 15 bases separating them. CDR3 nucleotide sequence: TGCGCCAGCAGCTTGCCATGGACAGAGAATTCCTACGAGCAGTACTTC. As protein: CASSLPWTENSYEQYF.

This clonotype turned up a few times. J is TRBJ2-2 and V is TRBV5-6, with D uncertain. Per germline, CDR1 SGHDT and CDR2 YYEEEE. This CDR3 comprises 14 residues. V was pared by 4 bases and J by 8 bases, with 15 bases between. DNA for the CDR3: TGTGCCAGCAGCCAGAACCTCTGGCTGGGGGAGCTGTTTTTT. Its protein product is CASSQNLWLGELFF.

V and J are TRBV7-9 and TRBJ2-3, with 7 bases identical to TRBD2. J lost 1 base, V lost 1 base, and 5 bases had no gene match. The CDR3 sequence is 16 residues long. The germline V gene encodes CDR1 SEHNR and CDR2 FQNEAQ (reference sequence). This chain's CDR3 is CASSLGRAGGTDTQYF. DNA for the CDR3: TGTGCCAGCAGCTTAGGACGGGCGGGGGGCACAGATACGCAGTATTTT.

This clonotype was picked up many times. This sequence joins TRBV29-1 and TRBJ2-7; the match to TRBD2 covers 7 bases. The V segment lost 2 bases and the J segment 6 bases; nucleotides outside the gene matches: 7. The CDR3 spans 13 residues. Germline V lookup: CDR1 SQVTM, CDR2 ANQGSEA. The CDR3 DNA reads TGCAGCGTTGAATCACTAGCGCCCTTCGAGCAGTACTTC. Its translation is CSVESLAPFEQYF.

On this clonotype: A much larger clone lies a single base off, so this may be a read error. This chain connects TRBV7-9 to TRBJ2-1, with TRBD2 as a possible D gene (5 bases). Germline values: CDR1 SEHNR, CDR2 FQNEAQ (reference sequence). CDR3 length: 12 amino acids. CDR3 protein: CASSQASPEQLF. The DNA of the CDR3 is TGTGCCAGCAGCCAAGCTAGCCCTGAGCAGCTCTTC.

The chain has TRBV5-4 and TRBJ2-1; the match to TRBD2 covers 14 bases. The CDR3 has 18 residues. Germline-derived CDR1 and CDR2 are SGHNT and YYREEE (reference sequence). V was pared by 4 bases and J by 6 bases, with 12 bases of the junction left unmatched. The CDR3 region has the DNA TGTGCCAGCAGCAGGACTAGCGGGGGGACCGCATTCAGCAATGAGCAGTTCTTC. Its protein product is CASSRTSGGTAFSNEQFF.